This T cell receptor beta chain was identified in a study of blood T cells in healthy people across ages. As regards this clonotype: As yet, its antigen is unknown. A read error may be the cause here, since a much bigger clone is one base away.

General observations from the study: When one million T cells were used, diversity estimates were thought to be underestimates.

Germline CDR1 reads SGHNT; CDR2 reads YYREEE (reference sequence). The CDR3 has 19 amino acids. A second roughly 6 to 12 cycle PCR used barcoded and J-beta primers. Every individual sample yielded 2.5 million or more paired-end reads (each containing CDR3). Each CDR3 protein gets one entry after TCRdb re-called the 5' RACE reads with MiXCR. Among roughly 700,000 distinct CDR3 sequences, 32% were seen once, and the ten largest hold approximately 15%. The V call is TRBV5-4, the J call TRBJ2-7; 11 nucleotides agree with TRBD2. The tail of the sequence fits TRBJ2-5 better, so the J call may be wrong. This receptor was identified in a woman older than 75 in good health. Source material: blood. CDR3 nucleotides: TGTGCCAGCAGCTCGGGTCCTTTCCAAGGGGCTAGCGGGGGGAAGACCCAGTACTTC. This encodes CASSSGPFQGASGGKTQYF.